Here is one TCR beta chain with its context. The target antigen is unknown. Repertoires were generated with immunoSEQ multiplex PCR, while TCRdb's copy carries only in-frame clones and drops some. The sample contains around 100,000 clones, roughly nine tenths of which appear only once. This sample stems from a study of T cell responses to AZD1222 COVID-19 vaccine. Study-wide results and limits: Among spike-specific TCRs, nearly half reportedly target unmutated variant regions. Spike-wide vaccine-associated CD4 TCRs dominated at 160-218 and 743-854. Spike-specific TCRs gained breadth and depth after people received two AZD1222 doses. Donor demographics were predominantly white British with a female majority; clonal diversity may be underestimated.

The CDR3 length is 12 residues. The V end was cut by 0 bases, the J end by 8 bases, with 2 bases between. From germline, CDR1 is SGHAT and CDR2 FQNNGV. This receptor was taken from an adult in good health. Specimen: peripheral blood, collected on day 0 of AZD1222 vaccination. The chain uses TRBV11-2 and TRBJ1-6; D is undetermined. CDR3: CASSLDYSPLHF. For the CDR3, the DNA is TGTGCCAGCAGCTTAGACTATTCACCCCTCCACTTT.